This T cell receptor beta chain appears in the sequencing data of a study of shared clonotypes between healthy human individuals. Notes on the study in general: Among a few donors, roughly 5% of naive CD4 clonotypes were found in common. Richness estimates generally favored naive over memory subsets.

On this clone itself: What it binds is not known.

Genomic DNA of every subset was divided equally among multiple immunoSEQ plates. Per the study methods: ImmunoSEQ output held junction-only sequences without quality scores, so filtering differed. Assay used: immunoSEQ multiplex PCR; TCRdb lists only in-frame clones, some missing. V and J calls plus clone size are reproduced from that table; the DNA served to infer D and trimming. The sample includes about 2 million clones, roughly 94% seen only once; the top ten take approximately 0.13%. V gave up 3 bases and J gave up 0 bases; unmatched junction bases: 14. The germline V gene has CDR1 MNHNS and CDR2 SASEGT. The CDR3 is 19 amino acids.

The clonotype originates from a man aged 18 to 35 in good health. The rearrangement links TRBV6-1 to TRBJ2-4, with 7 positions matching TRBD1. The material sequenced was naive CD4+ T cells sorted from blood. As for subset: CD45RA+ positively selected. CDR3 sequence: CASSESFRDSKLAKNIQYF. The DNA for the CDR3 is TGTGCCAGCAGTGAGAGCTTCCGGGACAGCAAACTAGCCAAAAACATTCAGTACTTC.